This paragraph covers one T cell receptor (beta chain) sequence. Data came from immunoSEQ multiplex PCR; TCRdb stores just in-frame clones and leaves some out. The sample shows about 96,000 clones, approximately 84% of them seen only once. This sample is drawn from a study of OX40 agonist ivuxolimab in advanced cancers. As for the study in general: Partial responses were observed in three patients, of whom one had hepatocellular carcinoma and two had cutaneous melanoma.

The length of the CDR3 is 16 residues. V was pared by 5 bases and J by 6 bases, with 6 bases of the junction left unmatched. Germline values: CDR1 SNHLY, CDR2 FYNNEI. The chain has TRBV2 and TRBJ2-1; 14 bases match TRBD2. The TCR comes from an adult with an advanced solid tumor such as melanoma, head and neck, liver or kidney cancer. The sequences come from CD4+ or CD8+ T cells sorted from blood, collected in a trial of the OX40 agonist ivuxolimab. The CDR3 bases are TGTGCCAGCAGTCTGACCGGGACTAGCGGGGGCAATGAGCAGTTCTTC. This translates into CASSLTGTSGGNEQFF.